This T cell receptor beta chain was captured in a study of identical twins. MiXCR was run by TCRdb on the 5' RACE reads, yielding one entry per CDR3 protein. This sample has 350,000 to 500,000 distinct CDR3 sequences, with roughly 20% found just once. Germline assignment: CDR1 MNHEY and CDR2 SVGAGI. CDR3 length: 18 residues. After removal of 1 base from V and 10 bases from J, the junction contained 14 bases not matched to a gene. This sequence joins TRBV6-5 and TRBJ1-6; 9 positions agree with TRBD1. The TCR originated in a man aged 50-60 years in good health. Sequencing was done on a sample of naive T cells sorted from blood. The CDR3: CASSYLGAQGANRSPLHF. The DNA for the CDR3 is TGTGCCAGCAGTTACTTGGGGGCACAGGGGGCCAATCGGTCACCCCTCCACTTT.